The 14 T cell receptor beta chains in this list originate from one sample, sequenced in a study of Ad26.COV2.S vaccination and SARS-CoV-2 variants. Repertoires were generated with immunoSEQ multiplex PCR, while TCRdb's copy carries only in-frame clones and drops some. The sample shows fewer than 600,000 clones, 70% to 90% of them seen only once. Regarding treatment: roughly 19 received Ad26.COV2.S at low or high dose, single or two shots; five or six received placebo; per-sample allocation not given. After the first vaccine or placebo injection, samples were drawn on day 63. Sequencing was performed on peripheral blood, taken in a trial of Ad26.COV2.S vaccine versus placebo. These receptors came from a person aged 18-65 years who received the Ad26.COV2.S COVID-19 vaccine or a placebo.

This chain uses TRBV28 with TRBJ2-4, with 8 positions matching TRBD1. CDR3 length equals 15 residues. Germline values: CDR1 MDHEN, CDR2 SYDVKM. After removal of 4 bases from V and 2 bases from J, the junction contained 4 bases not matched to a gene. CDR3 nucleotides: TGTGCCAGCAGTTGGCAGGGGGCAACCAAAAACATTCAGTACTTC. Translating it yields CASSWQGATKNIQYF.

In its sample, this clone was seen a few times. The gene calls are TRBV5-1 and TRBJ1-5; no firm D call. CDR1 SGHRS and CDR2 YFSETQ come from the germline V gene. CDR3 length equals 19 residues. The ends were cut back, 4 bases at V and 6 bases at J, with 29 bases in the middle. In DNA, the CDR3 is TGCGCCAGCAGCCGAACGAATATCCGGCTTTGGGGATCCACTCAGCCCCAGCATTTT. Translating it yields CASSRTNIRLWGSTQPQHF.

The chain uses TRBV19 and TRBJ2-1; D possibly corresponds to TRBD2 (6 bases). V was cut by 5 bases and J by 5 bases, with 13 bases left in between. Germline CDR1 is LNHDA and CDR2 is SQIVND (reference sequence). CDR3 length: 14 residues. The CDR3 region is CASSPGVVNNEQFF. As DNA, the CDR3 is TGTGCCAGTAGTCCGGGGGTAGTGAACAATGAGCAGTTCTTC.

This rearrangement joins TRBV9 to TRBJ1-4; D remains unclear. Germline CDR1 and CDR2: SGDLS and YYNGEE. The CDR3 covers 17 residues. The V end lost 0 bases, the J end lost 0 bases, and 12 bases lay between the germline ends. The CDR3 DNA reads TGTGCCAGCAGCGTAGATAGTGGGGTTCCAACTAATGAAAAACTGTTTTTT. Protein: CASSVDSGVPTNEKLFF.

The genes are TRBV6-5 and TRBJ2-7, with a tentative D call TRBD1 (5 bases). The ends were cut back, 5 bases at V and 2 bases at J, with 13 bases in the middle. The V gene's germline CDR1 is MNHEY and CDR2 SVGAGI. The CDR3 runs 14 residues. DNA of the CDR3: TGTGCCAGCAGTACCGCAGGGTTCCCCTACGAGCAGTACTTC. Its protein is CASSTAGFPYEQYF.

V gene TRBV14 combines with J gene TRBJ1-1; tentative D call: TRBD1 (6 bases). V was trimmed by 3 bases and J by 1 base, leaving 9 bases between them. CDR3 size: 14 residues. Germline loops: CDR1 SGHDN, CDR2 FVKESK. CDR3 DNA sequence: TGTGCCAGCAGCCAGGACAGCTCGAACACTGAAGCTTTCTTT. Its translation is CASSQDSSNTEAFF.

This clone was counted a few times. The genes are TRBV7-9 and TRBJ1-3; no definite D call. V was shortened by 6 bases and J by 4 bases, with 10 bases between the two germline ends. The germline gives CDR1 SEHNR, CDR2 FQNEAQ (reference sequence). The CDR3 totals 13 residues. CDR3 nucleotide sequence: TGTGCCAGCAGGCGGGGATCCGGAAACACCATATATTTT. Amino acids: CASRRGSGNTIYF.

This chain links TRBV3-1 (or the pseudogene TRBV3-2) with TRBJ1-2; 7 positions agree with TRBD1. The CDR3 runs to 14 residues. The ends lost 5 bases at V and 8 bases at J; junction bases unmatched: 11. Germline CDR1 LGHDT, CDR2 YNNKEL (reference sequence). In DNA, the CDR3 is TGTGCCAGCAGCATCCCGGGACAGACAATGGGCTACACCTTC. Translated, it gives CASSIPGQTMGYTF.

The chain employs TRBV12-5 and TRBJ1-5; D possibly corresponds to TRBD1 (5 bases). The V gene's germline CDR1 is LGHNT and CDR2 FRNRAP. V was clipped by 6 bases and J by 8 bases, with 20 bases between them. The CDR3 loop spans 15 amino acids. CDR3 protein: CASGIRILAGEPQHF. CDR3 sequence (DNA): TGTGCTAGTGGAATCAGGATATTGGCGGGGGAGCCCCAGCATTTT.

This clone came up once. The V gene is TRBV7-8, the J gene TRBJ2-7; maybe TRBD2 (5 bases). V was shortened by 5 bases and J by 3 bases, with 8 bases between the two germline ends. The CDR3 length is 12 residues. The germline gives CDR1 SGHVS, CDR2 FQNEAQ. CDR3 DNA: TGTGCCAGCAGCCCCCGGGACTACGAGCAGTACTTC. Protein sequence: CASSPRDYEQYF.

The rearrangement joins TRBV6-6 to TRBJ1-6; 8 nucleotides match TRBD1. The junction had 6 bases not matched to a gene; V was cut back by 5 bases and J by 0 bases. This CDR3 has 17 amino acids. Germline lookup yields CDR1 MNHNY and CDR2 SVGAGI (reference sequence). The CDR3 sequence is CASSPRTGSSYNSPLHF. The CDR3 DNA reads TGTGCCAGCAGTCCACGGACAGGGAGCTCCTATAATTCACCCCTCCACTTT.

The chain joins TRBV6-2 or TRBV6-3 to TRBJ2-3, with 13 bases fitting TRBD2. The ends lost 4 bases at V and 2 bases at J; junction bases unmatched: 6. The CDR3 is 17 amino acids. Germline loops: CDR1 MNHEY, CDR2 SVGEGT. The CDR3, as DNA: TGTGCCAGCAGTTCGATCGGGACTAGCGGGGCCACAGATACGCAGTATTTT. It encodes CASSSIGTSGATDTQYF.

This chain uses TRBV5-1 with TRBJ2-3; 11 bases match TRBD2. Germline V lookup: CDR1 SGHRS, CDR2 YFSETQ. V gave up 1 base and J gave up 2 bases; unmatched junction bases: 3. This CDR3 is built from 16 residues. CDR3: CASSLIAGGYTDTQYF. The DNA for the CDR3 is TGCGCCAGCAGCTTGATAGCGGGAGGGTACACAGATACGCAGTATTTT.

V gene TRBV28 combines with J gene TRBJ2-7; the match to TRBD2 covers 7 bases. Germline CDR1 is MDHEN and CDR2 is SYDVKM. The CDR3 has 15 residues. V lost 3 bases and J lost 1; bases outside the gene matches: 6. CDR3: CASSFVGGLSYEQYF. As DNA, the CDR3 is TGTGCCAGCAGTTTCGTGGGAGGGCTGTCCTACGAGCAGTACTTC.